Below are 25 T cell receptor beta chains sequenced from a single sample in a study of radiotherapy plus CTLA-4 blockade in lung cancer. Produced via immunoSEQ multiplex PCR; TCRdb's table is partial and in-frame only. The sample carries 85,000 to 100,000 clones, around 86% recorded once. The specimen comprised peripheral blood, sampled from a patient treated with radiotherapy plus ipilimumab. All receptors derive from a human donor with non-small cell lung cancer that progressed on radiotherapy plus ipilimumab.

The chain has TRBV7-2 and TRBJ2-3; D remains unclear. Trimming stripped 1 base from V and 1 base from J, with 6 bases between. Germline V CDR1 and CDR2: SGHTA, FQGNSA. The CDR3 covers 14 residues. CDR3 in amino acids: CASSLVGGTDTQYF. CDR3 coding DNA: TGTGCCAGCAGCTTAGTTGGGGGCACAGATACGCAGTATTTT.

In its sample, this clone was seen once. V usage is TRBV30 and J usage is TRBJ2-7; D is perhaps TRBD2 (5 bases). The CDR3 sequence is 11 residues long. The germline gives CDR1 GTSNPN, CDR2 SVGIG (reference sequence). V shed 5 bases and J shed 6 bases, with 11 bases lying between them. The CDR3 region has the DNA TGTGCCTGGGGCGGGTTGGGCGAGCAGTACTTC. This codes for CAWGGLGEQYF. The full variable domain, in which reference TRBV30 and TRBJ2-7 provide the parts outside the CDR3, is SQTIHQWPATLVQPVGSPLSLECTVEGTSNPNLYWYRQAAGRGLQLLFYSVGIGQISSEVPQNLSASRPQDRQFILSSKKLLLSDSGFYLCAWGGLGEQYFGPGTRLTVT.

The chain recombines TRBV2 with TRBJ2-5, with 15 bases aligning to TRBD2. J gave up 2 bases and V 3 bases, and 1 base lay outside the gene matches. The germline gives CDR1 SNHLY, CDR2 FYNNEI. The CDR3 is 16 amino acids. Written as DNA, the CDR3 is TGTGCCAGCAGTGAGGGACTAGCGGGGGGACAAGAGACCCAGTACTTC. It codes for CASSEGLAGGQETQYF.

This chain uses TRBV5-6 with TRBJ1-4, with D perhaps matching TRBD1 (5 bases). The CDR3 loop spans 16 amino acids. V lost 4 bases to trimming and J lost 2 bases, with 15 bases between them. Germline CDR1 and CDR2: SGHDT and YYEEEE. The CDR3 DNA is TGTGCCAGCAGCCATGACTACCGGGGGACTAATGAAAAACTGTTTTTT. Protein: CASSHDYRGTNEKLFF.

Here the CDR3 reads CASRSAGRNTEAFF. In nucleotides, the CDR3 is TGTGCCAGCAGAAGCGCAGGGCGAAACACTGAAGCTTTCTTT. The chain is built from TRBV2 and TRBJ1-1; tentative D call: TRBD1 (5 bases). The V end lost 6 bases, the J end lost 2 bases, and 13 bases lay between the germline ends. The CDR3 covers 14 residues. Germline V gene lookup returns CDR1 SNHLY and CDR2 FYNNEI.

This chain links TRBV6-6 with TRBJ2-1; D is ambiguous. The CDR3 totals 10 residues. CDR1 is MNHNY, CDR2 SVGAGI, per germline (reference sequence). Trimming pared 2 bases from V and 7 bases from J, leaving 0 bases between. The CDR3 loop is CASSYNEQFF. The CDR3 DNA follows: TGTGCCAGCAGTTACAATGAGCAGTTCTTC.

V gene TRBV4-3 combines with J gene TRBJ2-7; TRBD2 matches 9 bases. Per the germline V gene, CDR1 is LGHNA and CDR2 is YSLEER. V was pared by 4 bases and J by 0 bases, with 4 bases of the junction left unmatched. The CDR3 is 15 amino acids. CDR3 sequence reads: CASSPMTSGSYEQYF. The CDR3, as DNA: TGCGCCAGCAGCCCGATGACTAGCGGCTCCTACGAGCAGTACTTC.

The CDR3: CASSSPLAAGYNEQFF. The CDR3 nucleotides read TGTGCCAGCAGCTCCCCCCTAGCGGCGGGCTACAATGAGCAGTTCTTC. The chain carries TRBV27 and TRBJ2-1, with 7 bases identical to TRBD2. The V gene end was trimmed by 6 bases and the J gene end by 3 bases; junction bases not matched to a gene: 11. CDR1 and CDR2 from the germline V gene are MNHEY and SMNVEV (reference sequence). The CDR3 is 16 amino acids.

This clone was seen once. CDR3 loop: CASSPGDTGELFF. The CDR3, as DNA: TGTGCCAGCAGCCCAGGGGACACCGGGGAGCTGTTTTTT. The chain is built from TRBV7-9 and TRBJ2-2, with D maybe TRBD1 (6 bases). From germline, CDR1 is SEHNR and CDR2 FQNEAQ (reference sequence). This CDR3 has 13 amino acids. Between the trimmed V and J ends, which lost 5 bases and 3 bases, there was a span of 7 bases. Using reference TRBV7-9 and TRBJ2-2 for the parts outside the CDR3, the full variable domain is DTGVSQNPRHKITKRGQNVTFRCDPISEHNRLYWYRQTLGQGPEFLTYFQNEAQLEKSRLLSDRFSAERPKGSFSTLEIQRTEQGDSAMYLCASSPGDTGELFFGEGSRLTVL.

The chain employs TRBV5-1 and TRBJ2-7; the D call may be TRBD1 or TRBD2 (9 bases each). The CDR3 length is 19 residues. V was pared by 4 bases and J by 1 base, with 27 bases between. Germline V gene data show CDR1 as SGHRS and CDR2 as YFSETQ. CDR3 protein: CASSRGTGFSGSASYEQYF. CDR3 bases: TGCGCCAGCAGCCGTGGGACAGGGTTTAGCGGGAGCGCGTCCTACGAGCAGTACTTC.

The chain has TRBV6-5 and TRBJ1-2, with 9 bases identical to TRBD1. V lost 9 bases to trimming and J lost 0 bases; unmatched junction nucleotides: 5. This CDR3 region has 14 residues. Germline V gene lookup returns CDR1 MNHEY and CDR2 SVGAGI. CDR3 DNA: TGTGCCAGTGGGACAGGGTTAGCTAACTATGGCTACACCTTC. This encodes CASGTGLANYGYTF.

The gene calls are TRBV7-3 and TRBJ2-7, with TRBD1 matching over 9 bases. Per germline, CDR1 SGHTA and CDR2 FQGTGA. This CDR3 region has 15 residues. The V segment lost 0 bases and the J segment 2 bases; nucleotides outside the gene matches: 2. The CDR3 region is CASSLTGQGPYEQYF. The CDR3 nucleotides are TGTGCCAGCAGCTTAACGGGACAGGGACCCTACGAGCAGTACTTC.

The genes are TRBV19 and TRBJ2-1; 8 positions agree with TRBD2. V shed 7 bases and J 6 bases; nucleotides not matched to a gene: 8. The CDR3 has 14 residues. The germline gives CDR1 LNHDA, CDR2 SQIVND (reference sequence). CDR3 sequence reads: CASNSGTRPNEQFF. For the CDR3, the DNA is TGTGCCAGTAATTCCGGGACTAGACCCAATGAGCAGTTCTTC.

Concerning this clone: The same CDR3 can be traced to other DNA sequences in this sample. V and J are TRBV18 and TRBJ2-3; no definite D call. The CDR3 totals 12 residues. V dropped 3 bases and J dropped 2 bases, with 3 bases sitting between them. Per germline, CDR1 KGHSH and CDR2 LQKENI. CDR3 bases: TGTGCCAGCTCACCGGTCACAGATACGCAGTATTTT. Translating gives CASSPVTDTQYF.

This clone has a single count. The chain has TRBV9 and TRBJ2-7; D remains unclear. The CDR3 extends over 17 amino acids. The germline CDR1 and CDR2 sequences are SGDLS and YYNGEE. Trimming took 2 bases from V and 0 from J, leaving 18 bases between them. DNA for the CDR3: TGTGCCAGCAGCGTGGGCCCCGGGCCCAAACTCTCCTACGAGCAGTACTTC. This translates into CASSVGPGPKLSYEQYF.

V usage is TRBV29-1 and J usage is TRBJ2-1; 8 positions agree with TRBD1. This CDR3 has 14 amino acids. J lost 3 bases, V lost 6 bases, and 7 bases had no gene match. The germline V gene has CDR1 SQVTM and CDR2 ANQGSEA. CDR3 region: CSVTGQGFYNEQFF. The CDR3 region has the DNA TGCAGCGTCACCGGACAGGGTTTCTACAATGAGCAGTTCTTC.

V and J are TRBV4-3 and TRBJ2-1; D is uncertain. Looked up from germline, CDR1 is LGHNA and CDR2 is YSLEER. V was clipped by 0 bases and J by 0 bases, with 6 bases between them. The CDR3 covers 15 residues. Written as DNA, the CDR3 is TGCGCCAGCAGCCAAGATGGGTACTCCTACAATGAGCAGTTCTTC. Translated, it gives CASSQDGYSYNEQFF.

V and J are TRBV27 and TRBJ1-5; the D gene is possibly TRBD1 (5 bases). The V gene's germline CDR1 is MNHEY and CDR2 SMNVEV (reference sequence). The ends were cut back, 9 bases at V and 3 bases at J, with 12 bases in the middle. This CDR3 comprises 13 residues. The chain's CDR3 is CASRGGVNQPQHF. For the CDR3, the DNA is TGTGCCAGTCGGGGGGGAGTCAATCAGCCCCAGCATTTT.

Points on this clone: The sample holds other DNA sequences that translate to the same CDR3. This chain joins TRBV30 and TRBJ2-6, with D possibly being TRBD1 (6 bases). The V gene's germline CDR1 is GTSNPN and CDR2 SVGIG (reference sequence). This CDR3 has 15 amino acids. V dropped 0 bases and J dropped 4 bases, with 10 bases sitting between them. For the CDR3, the DNA is TGTGCCTGGAGTGTAGGGGGAGCCGGGGCCAACGTCCTGACTTTC. It translates to CAWSVGGAGANVLTF.

The chain couples TRBV5-6 to TRBJ2-7; no definite D call. Germline loops: CDR1 SGHDT, CDR2 YYEEEE. Trimming shortened V by 3 bases and J by 2 bases, and 12 bases separated the two germline ends. The CDR3 spans 14 residues. Written as DNA, the CDR3 is TGTGCCAGCAGCTCTTTGGGCGCGCCCTACGAGCAGTACTTC. Protein product: CASSSLGAPYEQYF.

This rearrangement joins TRBV21-1 to TRBJ2-7; TRBD2 is the table's D call, not checked against the DNA. TRBV21-1 is reported as a pseudogene. The length of the CDR3 is 16 residues. The DNA for the CDR3 is TGTGCCAGCAGCAAAGAATCAGTGAGGGAATCCTACGAGCAGTACTTC. As protein: CASSKESVRESYEQYF.

This clone is a singleton in its sample. This chain links TRBV4-2 with TRBJ2-2; 10 nucleotides line up with TRBD2. The germline V gene has CDR1 LGHNA and CDR2 YNFKEQ. V dropped 0 bases and J dropped 9; count of bases not matched to a gene: 7. The CDR3 is 16 residues long. The CDR3 sequence is CASSQDTAGGHRELFF. Written as DNA, the CDR3 is TGTGCCAGCAGCCAAGATACAGCGGGGGGGCACCGGGAGCTGTTTTTT.

The rearrangement joins TRBV2 to TRBJ1-2; 7 bases agree with TRBD1. CDR1 is SNHLY, CDR2 FYNNEI, per germline. Unmatched junction bases numbered 7, after V lost 6 bases and J lost 6 bases. This CDR3 region has 13 residues. CDR3 sequence reads: CASRPRGGDGYTF. The CDR3 bases are TGTGCCAGCAGACCCCGAGGGGGCGATGGCTACACCTTC.

The chain uses TRBV30 and TRBJ2-7; TRBD2 matches 11 bases. Trimming took 5 bases from V and 9 from J; bases not matched to a gene: 6. Looked up from germline, CDR1 is GTSNPN and CDR2 is SVGIG (reference sequence). The CDR3 extends over 12 amino acids. As DNA, the CDR3 is TGTGCCTGGGCGGGACTAGCGGTAGGGCAGTACTTC. Translation: CAWAGLAVGQYF.

The chain uses TRBV19 and TRBJ2-1; 7 nucleotides agree with TRBD2. Unmatched junction bases numbered 12, after V lost 7 bases and J lost 9 bases. The CDR3 spans 14 residues. Germline loops: CDR1 LNHDA, CDR2 SQIVND (reference sequence). The CDR3 DNA reads TGTGCCAGTAACCCCTTTACGGGAGGTGGTGAGCAGTTCTTC. It specifies CASNPFTGGGEQFF.